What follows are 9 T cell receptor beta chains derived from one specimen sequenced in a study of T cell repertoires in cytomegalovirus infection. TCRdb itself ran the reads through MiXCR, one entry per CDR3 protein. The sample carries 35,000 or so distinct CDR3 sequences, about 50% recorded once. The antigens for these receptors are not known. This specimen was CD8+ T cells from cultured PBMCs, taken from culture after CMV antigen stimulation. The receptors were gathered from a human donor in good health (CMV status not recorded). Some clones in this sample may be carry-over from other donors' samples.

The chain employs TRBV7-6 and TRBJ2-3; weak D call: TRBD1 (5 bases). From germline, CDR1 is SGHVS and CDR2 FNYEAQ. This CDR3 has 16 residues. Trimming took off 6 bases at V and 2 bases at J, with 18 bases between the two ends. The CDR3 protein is CASSRPQGELTDTQYF. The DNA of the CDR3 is TGTGCCAGCAGTCGACCGCAGGGCGAACTCACAGATACGCAGTATTTT.

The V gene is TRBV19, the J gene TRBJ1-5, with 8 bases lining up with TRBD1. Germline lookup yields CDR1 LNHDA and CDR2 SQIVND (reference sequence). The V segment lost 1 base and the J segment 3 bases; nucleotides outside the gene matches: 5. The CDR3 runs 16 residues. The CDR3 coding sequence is TGTGCCAGTAGTATAGTGCAGGGGGCTTACAATCAGCCCCAGCATTTT. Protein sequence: CASSIVQGAYNQPQHF.

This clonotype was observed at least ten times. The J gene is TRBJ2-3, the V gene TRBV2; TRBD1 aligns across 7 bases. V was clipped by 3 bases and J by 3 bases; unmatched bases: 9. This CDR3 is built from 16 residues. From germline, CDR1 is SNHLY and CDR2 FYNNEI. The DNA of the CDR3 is TGTGCCAGCAGTGATTCCGACAGGGATGGAACAGATACGCAGTATTTT. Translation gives CASSDSDRDGTDTQYF.

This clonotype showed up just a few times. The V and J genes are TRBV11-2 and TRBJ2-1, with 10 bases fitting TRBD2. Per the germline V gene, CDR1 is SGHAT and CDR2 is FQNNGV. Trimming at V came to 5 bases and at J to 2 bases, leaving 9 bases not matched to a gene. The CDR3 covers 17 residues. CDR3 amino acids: CASSAISGTSAYNEQFF. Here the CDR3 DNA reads TGTGCCAGCAGCGCAATCTCCGGGACTAGCGCCTACAATGAGCAGTTCTTC. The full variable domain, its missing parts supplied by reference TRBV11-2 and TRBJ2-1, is EAGVAQSPRYKIIEKRQSVAFWCNPISGHATLYWYQQILGQGPKLLIQFQNNGVVDDSQLPKDRFSAERLKGVDSTLKIQPAKLEDSAVYLCASSAISGTSAYNEQFFGPGTRLTVL.

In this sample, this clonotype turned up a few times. CDR3 in DNA: TGTGCCAGCGGACAGGGTTCGCTGAACACTGAAGCTTTCTTT. As protein: CASGQGSLNTEAFF. The V and J genes are TRBV12-3 or TRBV12-4 and TRBJ1-1; 8 bases map to TRBD1. The ends lost 8 bases at V and 0 bases at J; junction bases unmatched: 5. This CDR3 has 14 amino acids.

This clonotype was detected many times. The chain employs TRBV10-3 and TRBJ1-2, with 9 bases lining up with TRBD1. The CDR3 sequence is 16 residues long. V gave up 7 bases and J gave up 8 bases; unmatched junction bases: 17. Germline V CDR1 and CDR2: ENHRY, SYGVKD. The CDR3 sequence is CAINSGTGPLGFGYTF. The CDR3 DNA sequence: TGTGCCATCAACTCCGGGACAGGGCCACTCGGGTTCGGCTACACCTTC.

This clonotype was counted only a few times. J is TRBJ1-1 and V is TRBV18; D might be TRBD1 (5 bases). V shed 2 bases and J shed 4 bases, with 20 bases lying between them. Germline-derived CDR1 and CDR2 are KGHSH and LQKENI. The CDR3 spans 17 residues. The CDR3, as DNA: TGTGCCAGCTCACCAAGCCGGGCCCTAGGGGAGGGCACTGAAGCTTTCTTT. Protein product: CASSPSRALGEGTEAFF.

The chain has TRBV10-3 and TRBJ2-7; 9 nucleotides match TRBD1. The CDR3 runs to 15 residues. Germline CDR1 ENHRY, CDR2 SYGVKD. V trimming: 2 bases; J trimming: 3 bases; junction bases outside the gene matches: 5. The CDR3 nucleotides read TGTGCCATCAGTGAGCCCACGGACAGGGGCTACGAGCAGTACTTC. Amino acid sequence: CAISEPTDRGYEQYF.

CDR3 sequence: CASSSLWSEAFF. The CDR3 nucleotides read TGTGCCAGCAGCTCTCTCTGGAGTGAAGCTTTCTTT. This chain connects TRBV9 to TRBJ1-1, with unresolved D. V dropped 4 bases and J dropped 7 bases, with 11 bases sitting between them. The CDR3 spans 12 residues. CDR1 and CDR2 from the germline V gene are SGDLS and YYNGEE.